The rows below give T cell receptor beta chains drawn from one sample of a study of blood T cells in healthy people across ages. In TCRdb, the 5' RACE reads were re-called with MiXCR into one record per CDR3 protein. The sample has 800,000 or so distinct CDR3 sequences, just under 25% seen once. The sample was also reused in another study, on T cells of mothers and their children.

The sample taken for sequencing was blood. These receptors all stem from a boy younger than 18 in good health. CDR3s include the opening cysteine and the closing phenylalanine or tryptophan. Each record gives: J gene, clone size, D gene, V gene, CDR3 protein, CDR3 DNA. D genes are given only for firm matches. For some rows the clone size is stated as once, few or many, or as a class when expanded; others skip it.

J: TRBJ2-7
size: NA
D: NA
V: TRBV12-3/TRBV12-4
CDR3: CASSPGQQYEQYF
DNA: TGTGCCAGCAGTCCTGGACAGCAATACGAGCAGTACTTC

J: TRBJ2-3
size: NA
D: NA
V: TRBV29-1
CDR3: CSVEALQVASTDTQYF
DNA: TGCAGCGTTGAGGCGCTACAGGTGGCTAGCACAGATACGCAGTATTTT

J: TRBJ1-6
size: many
D: NA
V: TRBV12-3/TRBV12-4
CDR3: CASSLGSSYNSPLHF
DNA: TGTGCCAGCAGTTTGGGGAGCTCCTATAATTCACCCCTCCACTTT

J: TRBJ2-1
size: NA
D: NA
V: TRBV29-1
CDR3: CSSVGTSSYNEQFF
DNA: TGCAGCAGCGTTGGGACGTCTTCCTACAATGAGCAGTTCTTC

J: TRBJ1-6
size: NA
D: NA
V: TRBV6-2/TRBV6-3
CDR3: CASSPGPGRAYNSPLHF
DNA: TGTGCCAGCAGTCCGGGACCTGGGAGGGCCTATAATTCACCCCTCCACTTT

J: TRBJ2-5
size: NA
D: NA
V: TRBV20-1
CDR3: CSARDQAGGERETQYF
DNA: TGCAGTGCTAGAGATCAGGCTGGCGGGGAGAGAGAGACCCAGTACTTC

J: TRBJ1-6
size: NA
D: NA
V: TRBV28
CDR3: CASSFGGPSPLHF
DNA: TGTGCCAGCAGTTTTGGGGGACCCTCACCCCTCCACTTT

J: TRBJ1-2
size: NA
D: NA
V: TRBV4-3
CDR3: CASSHWRQVGGYTF
DNA: TGCGCCAGCAGCCATTGGAGACAGGTCGGTGGCTACACCTTC

J: TRBJ2-1
size: few
D: NA
V: TRBV6-1
CDR3: CASSHRAYEQFF
DNA: TGTGCCAGCAGTCATAGGGCGTATGAGCAGTTCTTC

J: TRBJ2-5
size: NA
D: TRBD1
V: TRBV14
CDR3: CASSPRGPQETQYF
DNA: TGTGCCAGCAGCCCCAGGGGGCCCCAAGAGACCCAGTACTTC

J: TRBJ2-7
size: NA
D: TRBD1
V: TRBV29-1
CDR3: CSVVGQGNHEQYF
DNA: TGCAGCGTTGTTGGACAGGGGAACCACGAGCAGTACTTC

J: TRBJ2-7
size: NA
D: NA
V: TRBV5-1
CDR3: CASSMGRNEQYF
DNA: TGCGCCAGCAGCATGGGACGGAACGAGCAGTACTTC

J: TRBJ2-2
size: few
D: NA
V: TRBV7-2
CDR3: CASSLVLVGELFF
DNA: TGTGCCAGCAGCTTAGTTCTGGTCGGGGAGCTGTTTTTT

J: TRBJ2-5
size: NA
D: NA
V: TRBV7-2
CDR3: CASTLGGETQYF
DNA: TGTGCCAGCACCCTGGGTGGGGAGACCCAGTACTTC

J: TRBJ2-2
size: many
D: NA
V: TRBV20-1
CDR3: CSAASRNTGELFF
DNA: TGCAGTGCAGCTAGCAGAAACACCGGGGAGCTGTTTTTT

J: TRBJ2-1
size: few
D: NA
V: TRBV29-1
CDR3: CSVLLGEVNEQFF
DNA: TGCAGCGTTCTACTAGGGGAGGTCAATGAGCAGTTCTTC

J: TRBJ2-4
size: NA
D: NA
V: TRBV3-1
CDR3: CASRGNAKNIQYF
DNA: TGTGCCAGCAGAGGGAATGCCAAAAACATTCAGTACTTC

J: TRBJ2-5
size: NA
D: TRBD1
V: TRBV20-1
CDR3: CSARRRGRPETQYF
DNA: TGCAGTGCTAGACGCAGGGGGCGCCCAGAGACCCAGTACTTC

J: TRBJ2-1
size: NA
D: NA
V: TRBV9
CDR3: CASSGGSDPYNEQFF
DNA: TGTGCCAGCAGCGGCGGTAGCGATCCCTACAATGAGCAGTTCTTC

J: TRBJ2-3
size: NA
D: TRBD2
V: TRBV2
CDR3: CASSEEPSGRADTQYF
DNA: TGTGCCAGCAGTGAAGAGCCTAGCGGGAGGGCAGATACGCAGTATTTT

J: TRBJ2-5
size: NA
D: NA
V: TRBV5-1
CDR3: CASSRRVGEETQYF
DNA: TGCGCCAGCAGTCGAAGGGTGGGCGAGGAGACCCAGTACTTC

J: TRBJ1-5
size: NA
D: NA
V: TRBV15
CDR3: CATSGHDLGNQPQHF
DNA: TGTGCCACCAGCGGTCATGATTTAGGAAATCAGCCCCAGCATTTT